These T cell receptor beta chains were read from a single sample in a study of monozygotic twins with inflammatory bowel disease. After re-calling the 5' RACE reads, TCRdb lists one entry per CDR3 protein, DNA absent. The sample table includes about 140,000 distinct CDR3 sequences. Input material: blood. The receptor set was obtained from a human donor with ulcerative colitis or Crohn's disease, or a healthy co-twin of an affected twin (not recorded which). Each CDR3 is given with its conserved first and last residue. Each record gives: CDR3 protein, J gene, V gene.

CASSQLTSGGAEEQYF TRBJ2-7 TRBV4-1
CASRGLRGYRSYEQYF TRBJ2-7 TRBV28
CASSPVTHSGANVLTF TRBJ2-6 TRBV18
CASSVDRGSYEQYF TRBJ2-7 TRBV5-6
CASSPPRGPQHF TRBJ1-5 TRBV28
CASSLSGTEIETQYF TRBJ2-5 TRBV5-4
CASSHLRGDNEQFF TRBJ2-1 TRBV19
CASSVVSDTQYF TRBJ2-3 TRBV9
CASSPPGDLIDTQYF TRBJ2-3 TRBV12-3/TRBV12-4
CSAGGQPDEQFF TRBJ2-1 TRBV20-1
CASSDQSSFQETQYF TRBJ2-5 TRBV18
CASSETGGAAGELFF TRBJ2-2 TRBV9
CASSKLGGGYEQYF TRBJ2-7 TRBV5-1
CASSLIDEDTQYF TRBJ2-3 TRBV7-8
CASSVSKWEAQYF TRBJ2-5 TRBV9
CASSPSGGKETQYF TRBJ2-5 TRBV18
CAWSVWGRDTQYF TRBJ2-3 TRBV30
CASTGQGQPYNEQFF TRBJ2-1 TRBV27
CASTLRAGENTIYF TRBJ1-3 TRBV19
CASSPAWDVYSPLHF TRBJ1-6 TRBV7-2
CASSLDGSEQYF TRBJ2-7 TRBV5-1
CASSRNRRETQYF TRBJ2-5 TRBV5-1
CSARLGVEETQYF TRBJ2-5 TRBV20-1
CASSSGPSDTQYF TRBJ2-3 TRBV5-1
CSALRPGLHNSPLHF TRBJ1-6 TRBV20-1
CASSYTGQHTTGELFF TRBJ2-2 TRBV6-5
CASSLALRGASYEQYF TRBJ2-7 TRBV7-6
CASSLVGGNYEQYF TRBJ2-7 TRBV7-8
CASTASGANVLTF TRBJ2-6 TRBV6-6
CASNPTYGTGDQPQHF TRBJ1-5 TRBV12-3/TRBV12-4
CASSLFRASYEQYF TRBJ2-7 TRBV5-4
CASSSGLAGVPETQYF TRBJ2-5 TRBV6-5
CASSEAGTGIPGELFF TRBJ2-2 TRBV2
CASSETPMEETQYF TRBJ2-5 TRBV5-1
CASSRDRDFTF TRBJ1-2 TRBV5-5
CASTPPGRSGEQFF TRBJ2-1 TRBV12-3/TRBV12-4
CSATTSRTANLPQHF TRBJ1-5 TRBV20-1
CAIRRTGTSDTQYF TRBJ2-3 TRBV10-3
CSARRGGAYEQYF TRBJ2-7 TRBV20-1
CASSQDVGRARNQPQHF TRBJ1-5 TRBV4-3
CASSLGRVEQYF TRBJ2-7 TRBV7-9
CASSPGGANTEAFF TRBJ1-1 TRBV12-3/TRBV12-4